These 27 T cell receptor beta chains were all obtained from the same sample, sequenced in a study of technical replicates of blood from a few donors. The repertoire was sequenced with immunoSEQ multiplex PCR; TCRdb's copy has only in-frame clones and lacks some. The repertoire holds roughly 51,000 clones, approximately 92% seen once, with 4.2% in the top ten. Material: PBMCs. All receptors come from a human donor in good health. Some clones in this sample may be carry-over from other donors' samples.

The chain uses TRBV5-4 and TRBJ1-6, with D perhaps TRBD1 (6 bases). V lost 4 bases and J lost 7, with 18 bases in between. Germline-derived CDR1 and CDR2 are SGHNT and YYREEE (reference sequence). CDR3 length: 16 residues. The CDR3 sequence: CASSGKQAQGNSPLHF. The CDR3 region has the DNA TGTGCCAGCAGCGGGAAGCAGGCACAGGGCAATTCACCCCTCCACTTT.

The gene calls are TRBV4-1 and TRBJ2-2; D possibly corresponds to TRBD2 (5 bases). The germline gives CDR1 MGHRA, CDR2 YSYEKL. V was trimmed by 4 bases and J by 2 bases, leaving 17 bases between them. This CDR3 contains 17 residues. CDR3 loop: CASSPQGTGINTGELFF. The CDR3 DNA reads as TGCGCCAGCAGCCCCCAAGGAACGGGGATTAACACCGGGGAGCTGTTTTTT.

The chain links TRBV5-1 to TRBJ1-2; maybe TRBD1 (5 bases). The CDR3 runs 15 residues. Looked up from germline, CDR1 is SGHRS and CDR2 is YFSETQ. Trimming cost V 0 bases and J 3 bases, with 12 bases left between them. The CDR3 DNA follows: TGCGCCAGCAGCTTGGGGGGCACATCGGACTATGGCTACACCTTC. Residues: CASSLGGTSDYGYTF.

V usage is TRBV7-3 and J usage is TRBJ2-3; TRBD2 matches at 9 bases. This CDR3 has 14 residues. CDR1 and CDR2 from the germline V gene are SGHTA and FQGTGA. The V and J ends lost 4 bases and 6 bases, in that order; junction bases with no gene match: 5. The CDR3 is CASSSSGRTDTQYF. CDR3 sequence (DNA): TGTGCCAGCAGCTCGAGCGGGAGGACGGATACGCAGTATTTT. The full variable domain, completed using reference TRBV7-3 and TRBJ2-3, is GAGVSQTPSNKVTEKGKYVELRCDPISGHTALYWYRQSLGQGPEFLIYFQGTGAADDSGLPNDRFFAVRPEGSVSTLKIQRTERGDSAVYLCASSSSGRTDTQYFGPGTRLTVL.

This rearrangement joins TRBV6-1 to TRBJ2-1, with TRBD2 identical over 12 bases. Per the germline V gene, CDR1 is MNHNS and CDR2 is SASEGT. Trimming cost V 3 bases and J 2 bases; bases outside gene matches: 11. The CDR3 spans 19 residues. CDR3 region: CASSDRPVGLAGTYNEQFF. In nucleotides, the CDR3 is TGTGCCAGCAGTGATAGACCCGTTGGACTAGCGGGGACCTACAATGAGCAGTTCTTC.

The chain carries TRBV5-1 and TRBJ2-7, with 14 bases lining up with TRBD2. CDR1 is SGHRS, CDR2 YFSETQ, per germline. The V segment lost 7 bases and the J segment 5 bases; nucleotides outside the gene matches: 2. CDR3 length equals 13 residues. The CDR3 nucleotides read TGCGCCAGCGGACTAGCGGGGGGAAACGAGCAGTACTTC. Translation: CASGLAGGNEQYF.

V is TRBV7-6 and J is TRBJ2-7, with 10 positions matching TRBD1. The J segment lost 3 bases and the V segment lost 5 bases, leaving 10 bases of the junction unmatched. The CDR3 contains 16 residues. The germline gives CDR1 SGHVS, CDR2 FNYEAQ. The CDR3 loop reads CASSPEGGQGVYEQYF. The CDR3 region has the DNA TGTGCCAGCAGCCCAGAGGGTGGACAGGGGGTCTACGAGCAGTACTTC.

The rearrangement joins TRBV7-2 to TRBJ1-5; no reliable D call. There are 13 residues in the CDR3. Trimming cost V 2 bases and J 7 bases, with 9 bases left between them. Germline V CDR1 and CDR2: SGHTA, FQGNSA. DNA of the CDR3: TGTGCCAGCAGCTTATCTTCAGGCCAGCCCCAGCATTTT. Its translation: CASSLSSGQPQHF. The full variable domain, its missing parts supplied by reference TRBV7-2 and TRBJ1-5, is GAGVSQSPSNKVTEKGKDVELRCDPISGHTALYWYRQSLGQGLEFLIYFQGNSAPDKSGLPSDRFSAERTGGSVSTLTIQRTQQEDSAVYLCASSLSSGQPQHFGDGTRLSIL.

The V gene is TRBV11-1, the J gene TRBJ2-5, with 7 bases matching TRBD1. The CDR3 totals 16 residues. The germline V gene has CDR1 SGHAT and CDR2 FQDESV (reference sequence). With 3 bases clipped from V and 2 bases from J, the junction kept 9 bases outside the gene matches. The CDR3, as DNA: TGTGCCAGCAGCTTGGGGACAGCGGTATTTCAAGAGACCCAGTACTTC. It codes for CASSLGTAVFQETQYF.

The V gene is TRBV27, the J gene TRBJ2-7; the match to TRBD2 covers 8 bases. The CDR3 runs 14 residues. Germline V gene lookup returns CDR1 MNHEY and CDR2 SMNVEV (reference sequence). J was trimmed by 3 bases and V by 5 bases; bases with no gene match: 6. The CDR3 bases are TGTGCCAGCAGTGTACCGGGACTAGGCTACGAGCAGTACTTC. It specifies CASSVPGLGYEQYF.

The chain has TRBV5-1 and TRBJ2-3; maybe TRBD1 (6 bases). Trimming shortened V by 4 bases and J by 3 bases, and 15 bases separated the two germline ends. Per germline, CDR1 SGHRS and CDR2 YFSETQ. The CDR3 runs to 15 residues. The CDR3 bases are TGCGCCAGCAGCCGAATAGTACAGGGAACAGATACGCAGTATTTT. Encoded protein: CASSRIVQGTDTQYF.

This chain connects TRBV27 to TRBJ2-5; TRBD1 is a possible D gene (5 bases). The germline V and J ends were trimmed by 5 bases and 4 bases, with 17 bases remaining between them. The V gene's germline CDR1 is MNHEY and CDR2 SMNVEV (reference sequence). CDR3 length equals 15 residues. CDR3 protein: CASSTFRERRETQYF. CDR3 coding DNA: TGTGCCAGCAGTACATTCAGGGAAAGAAGAGAGACCCAGTACTTC.

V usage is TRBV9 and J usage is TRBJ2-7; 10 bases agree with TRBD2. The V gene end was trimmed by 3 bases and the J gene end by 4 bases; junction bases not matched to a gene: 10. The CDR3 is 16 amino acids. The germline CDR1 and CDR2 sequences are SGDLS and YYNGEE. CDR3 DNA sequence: TGTGCCAGCAGCGCAACTAGCGGGATCGGGTTTTACGAGCAGTACTTC. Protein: CASSATSGIGFYEQYF.

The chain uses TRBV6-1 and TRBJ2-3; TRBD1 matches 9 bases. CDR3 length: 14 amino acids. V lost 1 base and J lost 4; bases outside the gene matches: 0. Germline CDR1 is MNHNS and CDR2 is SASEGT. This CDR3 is CASSEGQGADTQYF. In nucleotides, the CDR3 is TGTGCCAGCAGTGAAGGACAGGGGGCAGATACGCAGTATTTT.

CDR3 region: CASSLAGTSGYEQYF. As DNA, the CDR3 is TGTGCCAGCAGCTTAGCCGGGACTAGCGGCTACGAGCAGTACTTC. This chain links TRBV7-2 with TRBJ2-7; 11 nucleotides align to TRBD2. The CDR3 has 15 residues. Per germline, CDR1 SGHTA and CDR2 FQGNSA. Losses at the gene ends were 0 bases for V and 3 bases for J; bases not matched to a gene: 1.

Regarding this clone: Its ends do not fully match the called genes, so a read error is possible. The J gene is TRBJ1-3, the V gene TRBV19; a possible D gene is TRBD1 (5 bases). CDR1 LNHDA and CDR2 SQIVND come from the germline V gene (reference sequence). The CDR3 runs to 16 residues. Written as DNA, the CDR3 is TGCGCCAGTAGTTTGGGACTGGCGAATTCTGGAAACACCATATATTTT. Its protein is CASSLGLANSGNTIYF.

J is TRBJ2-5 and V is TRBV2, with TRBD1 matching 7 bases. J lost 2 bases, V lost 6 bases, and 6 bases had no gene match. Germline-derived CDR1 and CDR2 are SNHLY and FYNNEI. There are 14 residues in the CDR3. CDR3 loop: CASRTGISQETQYF. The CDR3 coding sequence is TGTGCCAGCAGGACAGGGATCTCGCAAGAGACCCAGTACTTC.

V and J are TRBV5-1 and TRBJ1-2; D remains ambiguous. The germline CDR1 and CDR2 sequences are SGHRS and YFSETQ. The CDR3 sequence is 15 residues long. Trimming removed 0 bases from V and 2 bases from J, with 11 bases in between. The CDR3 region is CASSLAPDSNYGYTF. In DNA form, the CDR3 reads TGCGCCAGCAGCTTGGCCCCAGATTCGAACTATGGCTACACCTTC.

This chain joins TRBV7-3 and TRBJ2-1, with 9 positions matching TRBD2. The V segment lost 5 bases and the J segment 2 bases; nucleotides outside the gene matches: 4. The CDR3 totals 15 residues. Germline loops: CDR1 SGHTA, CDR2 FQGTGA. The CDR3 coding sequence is TGTGCCAGCAGCCCAATAGCGGGGGCCTACAATGAGCAGTTCTTC. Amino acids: CASSPIAGAYNEQFF.

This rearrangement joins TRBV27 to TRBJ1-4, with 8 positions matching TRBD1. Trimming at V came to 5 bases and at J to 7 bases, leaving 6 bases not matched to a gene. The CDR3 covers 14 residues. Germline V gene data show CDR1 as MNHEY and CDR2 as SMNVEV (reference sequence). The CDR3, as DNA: TGTGCCAGCAGTCTACAGGGGGTCGGTGAAAAACTGTTTTTT. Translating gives CASSLQGVGEKLFF.

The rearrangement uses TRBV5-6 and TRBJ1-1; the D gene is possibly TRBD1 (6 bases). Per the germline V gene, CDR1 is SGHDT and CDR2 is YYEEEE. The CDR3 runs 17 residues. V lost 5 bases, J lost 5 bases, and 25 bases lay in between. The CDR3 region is CASSEQGWGRRGTEAFF. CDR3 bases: TGTGCCAGCAGTGAGCAGGGGTGGGGCAGGCGGGGGACTGAAGCTTTCTTT.

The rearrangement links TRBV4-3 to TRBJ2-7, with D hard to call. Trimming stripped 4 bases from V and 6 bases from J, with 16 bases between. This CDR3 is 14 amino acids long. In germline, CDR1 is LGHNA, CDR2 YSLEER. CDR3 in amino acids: CASSPKTTDCEQYF. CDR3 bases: TGCGCCAGCAGCCCCAAAACTACTGACTGCGAGCAGTACTTC.

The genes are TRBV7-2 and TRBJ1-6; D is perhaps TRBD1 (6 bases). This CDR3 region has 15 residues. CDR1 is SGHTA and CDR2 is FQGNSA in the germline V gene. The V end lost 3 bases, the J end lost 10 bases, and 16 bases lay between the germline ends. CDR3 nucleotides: TGTGCCAGCAGCTTGGACCGCTCCCAGGGGTCACCCCTCCACTTT. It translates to CASSLDRSQGSPLHF.

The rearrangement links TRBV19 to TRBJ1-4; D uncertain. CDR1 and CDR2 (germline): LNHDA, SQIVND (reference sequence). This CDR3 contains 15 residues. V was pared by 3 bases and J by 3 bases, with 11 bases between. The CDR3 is CASSIVWGANEKLFF. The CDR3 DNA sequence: TGTGCCAGTAGTATCGTGTGGGGAGCTAATGAAAAACTGTTTTTT.

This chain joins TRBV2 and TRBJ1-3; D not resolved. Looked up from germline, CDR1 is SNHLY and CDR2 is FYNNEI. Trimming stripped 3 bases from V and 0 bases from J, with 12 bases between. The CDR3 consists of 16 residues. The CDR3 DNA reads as TGTGCCAGCAGTGACCGTTCCAGATCCTCTGGAAACACCATATATTTT. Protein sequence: CASSDRSRSSGNTIYF.

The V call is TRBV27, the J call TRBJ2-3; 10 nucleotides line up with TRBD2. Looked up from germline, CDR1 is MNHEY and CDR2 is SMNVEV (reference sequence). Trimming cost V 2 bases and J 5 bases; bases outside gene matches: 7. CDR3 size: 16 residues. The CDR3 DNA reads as TGTGCCAGCAGTTTAGGGGCTAGCGGGAGAAAAGATACGCAGTATTTT. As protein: CASSLGASGRKDTQYF.

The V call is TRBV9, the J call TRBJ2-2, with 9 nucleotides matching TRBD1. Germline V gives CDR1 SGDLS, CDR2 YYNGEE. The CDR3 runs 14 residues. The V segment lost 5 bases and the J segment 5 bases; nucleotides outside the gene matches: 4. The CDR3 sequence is CASRGTGKTGELFF. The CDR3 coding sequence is TGTGCCAGCAGAGGGACAGGGAAAACCGGGGAGCTGTTTTTT.